These 27 T cell receptor beta chains came from one sample sequenced in a study of T-cell reconstitution after alpha-beta-depleted transplantation in children. The TCRbeta library was prepared with unique molecular identifiers. TCRdb fed the PCR reads into MiXCR, producing one record per CDR3 protein. The table lists approximately 250,000 distinct CDR3 sequences, 9.7% of them singletons. The source material was PBMCs from the stem cell graft donor, sampled from the stem cell graft. The receptors stem from a human donor who donated a stem cell graft to a child with SCID.

This clonotype was recorded at least ten times. CDR3 sequence: CASSQEDGDSRNQPQHF. Here the CDR3 DNA reads TGTGCCAGCAGCCAAGAGGATGGGGACAGTCGCAATCAGCCCCAGCATTTT. The chain has TRBV4-2 and TRBJ1-5, with 7 bases lining up with TRBD1. The CDR3 sequence is 17 residues long. The germline V gene encodes CDR1 LGHNA and CDR2 YNFKEQ. Trimming at V came to 0 bases and at J to 2 bases, leaving 7 bases not matched to a gene.

The table lists this clonotype with many counts. The chain joins TRBV10-3 to TRBJ1-1; D remains ambiguous. CDR3 length equals 11 residues. Germline lookup yields CDR1 ENHRY and CDR2 SYGVKD. Trimming shortened V by 6 bases and J by 2 bases, and 4 bases separated the two germline ends. The DNA for the CDR3 is TGTGCCATCAGCCAAAACACTGAAGCTTTCTTT. It encodes CAISQNTEAFF.

In this sample, this clonotype turned up a few times. A junction boundary mismatches the germline segment, possibly from a read error. V and J are TRBV7-9 and TRBJ1-2; 7 nucleotides match TRBD1. Looked up from germline, CDR1 is SEHNR and CDR2 is FQNEAQ (reference sequence). This CDR3 has 13 amino acids. CDR3 sequence reads: CASSLGDSYGDTF. CDR3 sequence (DNA): TGTGCCAGCAGCTTAGGGGACAGCTATGGCGACACCTTC.

This clonotype was recorded at least ten times. The rearrangement joins TRBV20-1 to TRBJ1-5; 8 bases match TRBD1. The germline gives CDR1 DFQATT, CDR2 SNEGSKA (reference sequence). Trimming took 5 bases from V and 0 from J; bases not matched to a gene: 6. This CDR3 is 15 amino acids long. In nucleotides, the CDR3 is TGCAGTGCTGGGGGACAGGTTAATAGCAATCAGCCCCAGCATTTT. This gives the protein CSAGGQVNSNQPQHF.

This clonotype was seen many times. The chain carries TRBV5-1 and TRBJ1-5; no clear D gene. There are 15 residues in the CDR3. V was clipped by 5 bases and J by 0 bases, with 12 bases between them. Germline CDR1 is SGHRS and CDR2 is YFSETQ. CDR3 bases: TGCGCCAGCAGAAGTAGGGCGGATAGCAATCAGCCCCAGCATTTT. Its protein is CASRSRADSNQPQHF.

This clonotype was seen ten or more times. The J gene is TRBJ1-5, the V gene TRBV20-1; the D gene is possibly TRBD1 (5 bases). The germline CDR1 and CDR2 sequences are DFQATT and SNEGSKA (reference sequence). The CDR3 length is 13 residues. Trimming removed 6 bases at V and 6 bases at J, with 15 bases between. In DNA form, the CDR3 reads TGCAGTGCGAGCGGGGGAGCGGGTCAGCCCCAGCATTTT. It codes for CSASGGAGQPQHF.

This clonotype has only a few counts. The genes are TRBV7-2 and TRBJ1-1; 7 bases are a match to TRBD1. The germline V gene encodes CDR1 SGHTA and CDR2 FQGNSA. CDR3 size: 14 residues. Germline trimming cut 5 bases from V and 4 bases from J; bases unmatched to any gene: 7. The CDR3, as DNA: TGTGCCAGCAGCCTACGACAGGGATTCACTGAAGCTTTCTTT. Translating gives CASSLRQGFTEAFF.

This clonotype was observed many times. This rearrangement joins TRBV12-3 or TRBV12-4 to TRBJ1-2; the match to TRBD1 covers 8 bases. The CDR3 extends over 18 amino acids. The J segment lost 8 bases and the V segment lost 3 bases, leaving 20 bases of the junction unmatched. The DNA for the CDR3 is TGTGCCAGCAGTTTCTTCAGTCCGAAAAAAGGACAGGGTAGCGGCTACACCTTC. As protein: CASSFFSPKKGQGSGYTF.

V is TRBV6-4 and J is TRBJ2-2; D is unclear. The CDR3 spans 14 residues. Trimming left V 3 bases short and J 3 bases short, with 8 bases between. The germline V gene has CDR1 MRHNA and CDR2 SNTAGT. The CDR3 sequence: CASSEVGHTGELFF. The CDR3 region has the DNA TGTGCCAGCAGTGAAGTCGGACACACCGGGGAGCTGTTTTTT.

In this sample, this clonotype turned up a few times. The chain carries TRBV5-5 and TRBJ1-2; D unresolved. The CDR3 spans 13 residues. Germline V CDR1 and CDR2: SGHKS, YYEKEE (reference sequence). Trimming took off 0 bases at V and 3 bases at J, with 6 bases between the two ends. The CDR3 DNA is TGTGCCAGCAGCTTGGGCAGCTACTATGGCTACACCTTC. Its translation is CASSLGSYYGYTF.

This clonotype was counted at least ten times. This chain joins TRBV7-2 and TRBJ2-3; TRBD1 agrees at 9 bases. This CDR3 contains 16 residues. Trimming took 5 bases from V and 6 from J; bases not matched to a gene: 12. CDR1 and CDR2 from the germline V gene are SGHTA and FQGNSA. CDR3 amino acids: CASSPNRGRFSDTQYF. The CDR3 nucleotides read TGTGCCAGCAGCCCGAACAGGGGGCGGTTCTCCGATACGCAGTATTTT.

There are many counts of this clonotype. The chain has TRBV29-1 and TRBJ2-3; D possibly corresponds to TRBD2 (5 bases). The CDR3 has 19 amino acids. Germline V gene sequence: CDR1 SQVTM, CDR2 ANQGSEA. V lost 0 bases and J 1 base, leaving 23 bases between the germline ends. CDR3 residues: CSVEDWRLAVDRGTDTQYF. The CDR3 nucleotides read TGCAGCGTTGAAGATTGGAGGCTAGCAGTGGACCGGGGCACAGATACGCAGTATTTT.

As to this clonotype: Possible read error: a much larger clone is one base away. The chain couples TRBV12-3 or TRBV12-4 to TRBJ2-3, with 8 nucleotides matching TRBD1. The CDR3 length is 14 residues. The chain's CDR3 is CASSGQGLTDTQDF. The CDR3 DNA reads TGTGCCAGCAGCGGACAGGGATTAACAGATACGCAGGATTTT.

This clonotype was seen ten or more times. The CDR3 loop is CASRTTGGTDGYTF. CDR3 coding DNA: TGTGCCAGCAGGACGACAGGGGGCACCGATGGCTACACCTTC. This sequence joins TRBV12-3 or TRBV12-4 and TRBJ1-2, with 10 bases lining up with TRBD1. This CDR3 has 14 amino acids. J was trimmed by 6 bases and V by 6 bases; bases with no gene match: 7.

This clonotype was seen ten or more times. V and J are TRBV7-9 and TRBJ2-3, with no clear D. V lost 4 bases, J lost 3 bases, and 8 bases lay in between. This CDR3 contains 13 residues. Germline CDR1 and CDR2: SEHNR and FQNEAQ (reference sequence). The CDR3 sequence: CASSSANTDTQYF. CDR3 in DNA: TGTGCCAGCAGCTCAGCGAATACAGATACGCAGTATTTT.

This clonotype was seen many times. V gene TRBV5-1 combines with J gene TRBJ1-2; 10 bases fit TRBD1. The CDR3 spans 15 residues. V shed 4 bases and J 4 bases; nucleotides not matched to a gene: 7. Germline V gene sequence: CDR1 SGHRS, CDR2 YFSETQ. The CDR3 sequence is CASSQGQGLIYGYTF. Written as DNA, the CDR3 is TGCGCCAGCAGCCAGGGACAGGGGTTGATCTATGGCTACACCTTC.

This clonotype was seen at least ten times. The rearrangement links TRBV6-6 to TRBJ1-2; D unresolved. V lost 3 bases and J lost 3, with 5 bases in between. The CDR3 loop spans 12 amino acids. Germline V gives CDR1 MNHNY, CDR2 SVGAGI (reference sequence). CDR3 DNA sequence: TGTGCCAGCAGTTATGGGGACTATGGCTACACCTTC. It encodes CASSYGDYGYTF.

This clonotype came up many times. The genes are TRBV15 and TRBJ2-3; D is possibly TRBD1 (5 bases). V was trimmed by 5 bases and J by 7 bases, leaving 13 bases between them. Per germline, CDR1 LNHNV and CDR2 YYDKDF (reference sequence). The CDR3 is 13 residues long. The CDR3 protein is CATSVGEEHTQYF. As DNA, the CDR3 is TGTGCCACCAGCGTAGGGGAAGAGCATACGCAGTATTTT.

This clonotype was seen ten or more times. The chain couples TRBV5-1 to TRBJ2-3, with 7 bases lining up with TRBD1. This CDR3 region has 16 residues. Germline V CDR1 and CDR2: SGHRS, YFSETQ. J lost 2 bases, V lost 2 bases, and 8 bases had no gene match. The CDR3, as DNA: TGCGCCAGCAGCTTTGGGACAGCTCTTTTCACAGATACGCAGTATTTT. Its protein product is CASSFGTALFTDTQYF.

In this sample, this clonotype turned up many times. The chain recombines TRBV7-2 with TRBJ1-3; 8 bases map to TRBD1. V was pared by 2 bases and J by 11 bases, with 11 bases of the junction left unmatched. This CDR3 has 15 residues. CDR1 and CDR2 (germline): SGHTA, FQGNSA. The CDR3 reads CASSLHGQGAVAIYF. In DNA form, the CDR3 reads TGTGCCAGCAGCTTACATGGGCAGGGGGCTGTGGCCATATATTTT.

At least ten counts were recorded for this clonotype. The genes are TRBV7-9 and TRBJ2-1, with no clear D. From germline, CDR1 is SEHNR and CDR2 FQNEAQ (reference sequence). CDR3 size: 12 residues. The ends were cut back, 5 bases at V and 7 bases at J, with 9 bases in the middle. Written as DNA, the CDR3 is TGTGCCAGCAGCCTACTCAAGAATGAGCAGTTCTTC. It translates to CASSLLKNEQFF.

This clonotype was counted ten times or more. CDR3 nucleotides: TGTGCCAGCAGCTTGGCAACAGGGAGCTCCTACAATGAGCAGTTCTTC. Translation: CASSLATGSSYNEQFF. The V gene is TRBV5-6, the J gene TRBJ2-1; a weak D match, TRBD1 (6 bases). V dropped 0 bases and J dropped 0 bases, with 10 bases sitting between them. The CDR3 spans 16 residues. The V gene's germline CDR1 is SGHDT and CDR2 YYEEEE. Full variable domain (outside the CDR3, taken from reference TRBV5-6 and TRBJ2-1): DAGVTQSPTHLIKTRGQQVTLRCSPKSGHDTVSWYQQALGQGPQFIFQYYEEEERQRGNFPDRFSGHQFPNYSSELNVNALLLGDSALYLCASSLATGSSYNEQFFGPGTRLTVL.

This clonotype was picked up many times. V is TRBV7-6 and J is TRBJ2-7, with TRBD1 matching over 9 bases. Germline CDR1 is SGHVS and CDR2 is FNYEAQ. Unmatched junction bases numbered 7, after V lost 1 base and J lost 6 bases. The CDR3 is made up of 15 amino acids. The CDR3 here is CASSLGGQGLGEQYF. DNA for the CDR3: TGTGCCAGCAGCTTAGGGGGACAGGGTCTCGGCGAGCAGTACTTC.

This clonotype occurred many times. The chain links TRBV20-1 to TRBJ2-3; the match to TRBD2 covers 8 bases. The CDR3 has 14 residues. V dropped 6 bases and J dropped 5; count of bases not matched to a gene: 10. Germline V gene sequence: CDR1 DFQATT, CDR2 SNEGSKA (reference sequence). The CDR3 loop is CSASEAGGIDTQYF. In DNA form, the CDR3 reads TGCAGTGCGAGTGAGGCGGGGGGAATAGATACGCAGTATTTT.

This clonotype was seen at least ten times. The CDR3 sequence: CASSLSLRTGYTQETQYF. The DNA of the CDR3 is TGCGCCAGCAGCTTGTCCCTCCGGACAGGGTACACCCAAGAGACCCAGTACTTC. The J gene is TRBJ2-5, the V gene TRBV5-1, with 8 bases aligning to TRBD1. Trimming removed 1 base from V and 1 base from J; junction bases left unmatched: 12. This CDR3 region has 18 residues. CDR1 SGHRS and CDR2 YFSETQ come from the germline V gene.

This clonotype was observed many times. The chain has TRBV5-1 and TRBJ1-2, with 7 bases matching TRBD1. V was clipped by 2 bases and J by 3 bases; unmatched bases: 4. From germline, CDR1 is SGHRS and CDR2 YFSETQ. CDR3 length: 14 residues. CDR3 coding DNA: TGCGCCAGCAGCTTCGACAGGGTTGACTATGGCTACACCTTC. Translation gives CASSFDRVDYGYTF. Full variable domain (remainder filled in from reference TRBV5-1 and TRBJ1-2): KAGVTQTPRYLIKTRGQQVTLSCSPISGHRSVSWYQQTPGQGLQFLFEYFSETQRNKGNFPGRFSGRQFSNSRSEMNVSTLELGDSALYLCASSFDRVDYGYTFGSGTRLTVV.

Many counts were recorded for this clonotype. The chain is built from TRBV7-9 and TRBJ1-2; D is ambiguous. Trimming stripped 0 bases from V and 2 bases from J, with 10 bases between. This CDR3 is 15 amino acids long. Per germline, CDR1 SEHNR and CDR2 FQNEAQ (reference sequence). The CDR3 reads CASSLASVTNYGYTF. The CDR3 region has the DNA TGTGCCAGCAGCTTAGCGTCCGTGACAAACTATGGCTACACCTTC.